This TCR beta chain was sequenced during a study of blood T cell repertoires in COVID-19. Methods used by the authors: Researchers report that nucleated cell counts were estimated from reference gene primer amplification. The table came from immunoSEQ multiplex PCR; TCRdb's copy has only in-frame clones and leaves some out. That table supplies the V and J calls and clone size; D and trimming were determined from the DNA. The sample lists approximately 290,000 clones, around 89% occurring once. This receptor was identified in a man aged 25 to 40 with acute or convalescent COVID-19. Sequenced sample: peripheral blood.

The CDR3 DNA reads TGCGCCAGCAGCTTGGCACCGGGATTCTCTGGAAACACCATATATTTT. Amino acid sequence: CASSLAPGFSGNTIYF. V is TRBV5-1 and J is TRBJ1-3; D not resolved. V was shortened by 0 bases and J by 0 bases, with 10 bases between the two germline ends. CDR1 is SGHRS, CDR2 YFSETQ, per germline. The CDR3 spans 16 residues. The complete variable domain, with remaining parts taken from reference TRBV5-1 and TRBJ1-3, reads KAGVTQTPRYLIKTRGQQVTLSCSPISGHRSVSWYQQTPGQGLQFLFEYFSETQRNKGNFPGRFSGRQFSNSRSEMNVSTLELGDSALYLCASSLAPGFSGNTIYFGEGSWLTVV.